Following are 6 T cell receptor beta chains from one sample sequenced in a study of T cell responses to AZD1222 COVID-19 vaccine. Only in-frame clones appear in the TCRdb table, and some are missing; sequencing was by immunoSEQ multiplex PCR. In the table there are around 120,000 clones, roughly 87% of which are singletons. Here the sequenced sample was peripheral blood, taken on day 0 of AZD1222 vaccination. All receptors derive from an adult in good health.

This rearrangement joins TRBV6-5 to TRBJ2-7; D is unclear. Germline-derived CDR1 and CDR2 are MNHEY and SVGAGI. This CDR3 is built from 13 residues. Trimming stripped 0 bases from V and 7 bases from J, with 10 bases between. The CDR3 protein is CASSYSIGSEQYF. CDR3 sequence (DNA): TGTGCCAGCAGTTACTCGATAGGTTCGGAGCAGTACTTC.

This clone was seen more than once but under ten times. V gene TRBV7-8 combines with J gene TRBJ2-3, with 7 bases that match TRBD2. Germline V CDR1 and CDR2: SGHVS, FQNEAQ. This CDR3 has 16 residues. Trimming took 2 bases from V and 0 from J; bases not matched to a gene: 5. DNA of the CDR3: TGTGCCAGCAGCTTACTTATCGGGGGGAGCACAGATACGCAGTATTTT. Amino acid sequence: CASSLLIGGSTDTQYF. The full variable domain, its missing parts supplied by reference TRBV7-8 and TRBJ2-3, is GAGVSQSPRYKVAKRGQDVALRCDPISGHVSLFWYQQALGQGPEFLTYFQNEAQLDKSGLPSDRFFAERPEGSVSTLKIQRTQQEDSAVYLCASSLLIGGSTDTQYFGPGTRLTVL.

This rearrangement joins TRBV10-3 to TRBJ2-1; 13 bases map to TRBD2. This CDR3 has 15 residues. Trimming removed 4 bases from V and 9 bases from J; junction bases left unmatched: 6. Germline V gene sequence: CDR1 ENHRY, CDR2 SYGVKD. The CDR3 DNA reads as TGTGCCATCAGTGCACCGGGACTAGCGGGATTTGAGCAGTTCTTC. It codes for CAISAPGLAGFEQFF.

This rearrangement joins TRBV15 to TRBJ1-1; D might be TRBD1 (5 bases). The germline gives CDR1 LNHNV, CDR2 YYDKDF (reference sequence). Trimming cost V 1 base and J 7 bases, with 10 bases left between them. There are 13 residues in the CDR3. In DNA form, the CDR3 reads TGTGCCACCAGCAGAGGAGGGGAAGATGAAGCTTTCTTT. This encodes CATSRGGEDEAFF.

This clone was detected once. Additional DNA sequences in this sample encode the identical CDR3. The V gene is TRBV7-3, the J gene TRBJ1-1; 7 bases match TRBD1. The V gene's germline CDR1 is SGHTA and CDR2 FQGTGA. The CDR3 contains 13 residues. V shed 4 bases and J 3 bases; nucleotides not matched to a gene: 2. Here the CDR3 reads CASSSQGDTEAFF. CDR3 nucleotides: TGTGCCAGCAGCTCTCAGGGGGACACTGAAGCTTTCTTT.

CDR3 sequence reads: CASLGADSYNEQFF. Here the CDR3 DNA reads TGTGCCAGCCTTGGGGCGGACTCCTACAATGAGCAGTTCTTC. The rearrangement uses TRBV28 and TRBJ2-1; maybe TRBD1 (5 bases). The germline V and J ends were trimmed by 8 bases and 0 bases, with 11 bases remaining between them. CDR1 is MDHEN and CDR2 is SYDVKM in the germline V gene. The CDR3 consists of 14 residues.